This T cell receptor beta chain was documented in a study of beta chain features in type 1 diabetes. Study-wide background: No age, gender or cell yield differences were seen between patients and healthy donors. Overall study results and limits: PCR, the amplification step, might favor shorter templates, equally in patients and controls. Naive, central memory and regulatory TCRB repertoires appeared more similar among patients than healthy donors.

cDNA synthesis used the whole RNA isolate, giving expressed TCRB sequences. Profiled with immunoSEQ multiplex PCR; TCRdb holds only in-frame clones, not every one. The sample carries more than 300,000 clones, more than 13% recorded once. The CDR3 spans 13 residues. The ends were cut back, 4 bases at V and 3 bases at J, with 9 bases in the middle. Germline loops: CDR1 SGDLS, CDR2 YYNGEE. This clone was picked up a small number of times. Its antigen is currently unknown. Using CD45RO/CCR7/CD25/CD127/CD95/CD27, CD4+ naive, central memory, regulatory and stem cell-like memory cells were sorted. The chain uses TRBV9 and TRBJ2-3; maybe TRBD2 (6 bases). The receptor was isolated from a woman between 18 and 30 years old in good health. What was sequenced was naive CD4+ T cells from blood. CDR3 nucleotides: TGTGCCAGCAGCTGGACTATGACAGATACGCAGTATTTT. This encodes CASSWTMTDTQYF.